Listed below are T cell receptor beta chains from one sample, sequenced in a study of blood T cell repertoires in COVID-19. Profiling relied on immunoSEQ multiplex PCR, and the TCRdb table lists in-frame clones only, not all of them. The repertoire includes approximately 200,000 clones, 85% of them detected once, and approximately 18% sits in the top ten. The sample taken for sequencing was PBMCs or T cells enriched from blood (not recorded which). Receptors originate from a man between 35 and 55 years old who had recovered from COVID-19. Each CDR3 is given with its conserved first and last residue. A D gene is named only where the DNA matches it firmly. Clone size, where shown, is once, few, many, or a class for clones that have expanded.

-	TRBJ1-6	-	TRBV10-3	TGTGCCATTAAGGCCACAGGGCCCTCTAATTCACCCCTCCACTTT	CAIKATGPSNSPLHF
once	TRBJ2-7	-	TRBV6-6	TGTGCCAGCAGTTACGGGTCGAGGAGCTCCTACGAGCAGTACTTC	CASSYGSRSSYEQYF
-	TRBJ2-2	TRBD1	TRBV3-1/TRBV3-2	TGTGCCAGCAGCCAGGGACAGTACACCGGGGAGCTGTTTTTT	CASSQGQYTGELFF
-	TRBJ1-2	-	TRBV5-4	TGTGCCAGCAGTTTAGGTAGCAGCTATGGCTACACCTTC	CASSLGSSYGYTF
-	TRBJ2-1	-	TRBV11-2	TGTGCCAGCAGCTTAGATGGGTCGGGAGCTCGTGAGCAGTTCTTC	CASSLDGSGAREQFF
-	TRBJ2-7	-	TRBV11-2	TGTGCCAGCAGCTTAGGGGGAACAGGACCCCTCTACGAGCAGTACTTC	CASSLGGTGPLYEQYF
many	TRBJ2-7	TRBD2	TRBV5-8	TGTGCCAGCAGCTTCGGCGGGGGTTCCTACGAGCAGTACTTC	CASSFGGGSYEQYF
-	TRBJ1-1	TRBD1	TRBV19	TGTGCCAGTAGTCTAACAGGGGGGAGTACTGAAGCTTTCTTT	CASSLTGGSTEAFF
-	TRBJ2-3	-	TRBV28	TGTGCCAGCAGCCGTAGGGGGAACACAGATACGCAGTATTTT	CASSRRGNTDTQYF
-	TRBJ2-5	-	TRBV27	TGTGCCAGCAGTTTAACTCGGAGAGAGACCCAGTACTTC	CASSLTRRETQYF
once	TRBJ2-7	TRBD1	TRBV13	TGTGCCAGCAGCGCCCTCGACAGGGACGGCGAGCAGTACTTC	CASSALDRDGEQYF
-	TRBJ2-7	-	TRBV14	TGTGCCAGCAGCCAAGTAAGCAGTAGCATCTACGAGCAGTACTTC	CASSQVSSSIYEQYF
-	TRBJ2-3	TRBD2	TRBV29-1	TGCAGCGTTCAAGGACTAGCGGGGAGCACAGATACGCAGTATTTT	CSVQGLAGSTDTQYF
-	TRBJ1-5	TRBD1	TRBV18	TGTGCCAGCTCACTCACAGGGGGCGTTCAGCCCCAGCATTTT	CASSLTGGVQPQHF
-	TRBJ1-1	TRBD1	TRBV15	TGTGCCACCAGCAGAGATCCGGCCTCCCCCGGGACAGGGATTCTAAACACTGAAGCTTTCTTT	CATSRDPASPGTGILNTEAFF
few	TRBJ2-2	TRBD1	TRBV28	TGTGCCAGCAGTCCCGGGGACAGGGCCGGGGAGCTGTTTTTT	CASSPGDRAGELFF
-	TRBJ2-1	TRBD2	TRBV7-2	TGTGCCAGCAGCTTCATCCCGCGGGAGGGGGACAATGAGCAGTTCTTC	CASSFIPREGDNEQFF
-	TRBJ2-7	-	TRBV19	TGTGCCAGTAGTATAGCCGGACAGCTTTACGAGCAGTACTTC	CASSIAGQLYEQYF
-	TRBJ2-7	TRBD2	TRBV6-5	TGTGCCAGCCGGACTAGCGGGATCTACGAGCAGTACTTC	CASRTSGIYEQYF
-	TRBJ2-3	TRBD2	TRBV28	TGTGCCAGCAGTTTAAAGACCTCCGGACTAGCCATATCTAGCACAGATACGCAGTATTTT	CASSLKTSGLAISSTDTQYF
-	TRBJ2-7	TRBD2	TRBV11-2	TGTGCCAGCAGCTTAGTCTTTCGATCTAGCGGGGGTTACGAGCAGTACTTC	CASSLVFRSSGGYEQYF
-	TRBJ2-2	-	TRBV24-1	TGTGCCACCAGTGATTTAAGCGGATTGAACACCGGGGAGCTGTTTTTT	CATSDLSGLNTGELFF
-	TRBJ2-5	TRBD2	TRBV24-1	TGTGCCACCAGTGTTGGGGGGGTCCAAGAGACCCAGTACTTC	CATSVGGVQETQYF
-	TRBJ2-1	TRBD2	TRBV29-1	TGCAGCGTTGGGAGACTAGCGGGAGAGGGTGAGCAGTTCTTC	CSVGRLAGEGEQFF
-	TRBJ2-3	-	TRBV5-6	TGTGCCAGCAGCTTCACGGGGACAGATACGCAGTATTTT	CASSFTGTDTQYF
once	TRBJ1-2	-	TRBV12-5	TGTGCTAGTGGTTCCGGACGGACTATATTCTATGGCTACACCTTC	CASGSGRTIFYGYTF
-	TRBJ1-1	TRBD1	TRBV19	TGTGCCAGTTTCTCCAGGGGGCGATGGACTGAAGCTTTCTTT	CASFSRGRWTEAFF
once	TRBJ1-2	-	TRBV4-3	TGCGCCAGCAGCCAAGAACGAGCCGGGGAGGGCTACACCTTC	CASSQERAGEGYTF
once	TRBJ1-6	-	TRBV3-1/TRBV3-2	TGTGCCAGCAGCCAAAAGAGGAATTCACCCCTCCACTTT	CASSQKRNSPLHF
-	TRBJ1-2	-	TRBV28	TGTGCCACCCACAGGGACTATGGCTACACCTTC	CATHRDYGYTF
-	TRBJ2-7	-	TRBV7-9	TGTGCCAGCAGCTTAGGCCGGACTGGCTACGAGCAGTACTTC	CASSLGRTGYEQYF
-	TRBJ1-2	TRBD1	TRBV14	TGTGCCAGCAGCCAAGGAGTGGACAGGAACTATGGCTACACCTTC	CASSQGVDRNYGYTF
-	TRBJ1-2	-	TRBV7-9	TGTGCCAGCAGCCCGGGATTCTATGGCTACACCTTC	CASSPGFYGYTF
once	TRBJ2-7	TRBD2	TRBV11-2	TGTGCCAGCAGCAGAGCGGGAGAAGGTCTAAACGAGCAGTACTTC	CASSRAGEGLNEQYF
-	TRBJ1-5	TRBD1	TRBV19	TGTGCCAGTAGTCCGACAGGGATTAGCAATCAGCCCCAGCATTTT	CASSPTGISNQPQHF
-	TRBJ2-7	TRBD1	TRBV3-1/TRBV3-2	TGTGCCAGCAGCCAAGGGGACAGGGCACCGCTGGAGTACTTC	CASSQGDRAPLEYF
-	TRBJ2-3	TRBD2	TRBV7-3	TGTGCCAGCAGCCAACGACTAGCGGGAGATACGCAGTATTTT	CASSQRLAGDTQYF
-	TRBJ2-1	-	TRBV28	TGTGCCAGCACCGGGGACACCACCTACAATGAGCAGTTCTTC	CASTGDTTYNEQFF
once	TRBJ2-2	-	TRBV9	TGTGCCAGCAGCGTAGCGGGGAGTCGGACCGGGGAGCTGTTTTTT	CASSVAGSRTGELFF
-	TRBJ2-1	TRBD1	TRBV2	TGTGCCAGCAGTGAATGGAGTGGGGGACAGGGCGATGAGCAGTTCTTC	CASSEWSGGQGDEQFF